This record looks at one T cell receptor beta chain sequence and its context. In the original analysis: The assay estimated nucleated cells by amplifying reference gene primers. Repertoires were generated with immunoSEQ multiplex PCR, while TCRdb's copy carries only in-frame clones and drops some. The V and J calls and the clone size are those of that table, but D and trimming were determined from the DNA. The sample carries roughly 120,000 clones, approximately 88% recorded once. Germline assignment: CDR1 LNHDA and CDR2 SQIVND (reference sequence). The CDR3 totals 20 residues. V gave up 5 bases and J gave up 2 bases; unmatched junction bases: 16. The data were taken from a study of blood T cell repertoires in COVID-19. Background on the study: COVID-19 samples, acute and convalescent, were from the United States, Italy and Spain. Sample material is recorded as cDNA or gDNA derived from T cells, B-cell-depleted T cells, or PBMCs.

The source of this sequence is a woman aged 70-85 years with acute or convalescent COVID-19. Sequenced: peripheral blood. The J gene is TRBJ2-7, the V gene TRBV19; 15 bases match TRBD2. CDR3 DNA: TGTGCCAGTAGTCCTATCGGACTAGCGGGAGGGCGAACCCCCCCCTACGAGCAGTACTTC. The encoded protein is CASSPIGLAGGRTPPYEQYF.